This T cell receptor beta chain was identified in a study of glioma-infiltrating T cells. Study-level findings and limits: Very few CDR3 sequences were shared between tissue and blood.

Germline-derived CDR1 and CDR2 are SNHLY and FYNNEI. The CDR3 has 12 residues. V gave up 10 bases and J gave up 2 bases, with 12 bases separating them. To note about this clonotype: The antigen is unknown.

TCR alpha and beta CDR3 regions were amplified from RNA using iRepertoire nested multiplex PCR. For one-step reverse transcription and amplification, about 85-400 ng of tissue mRNA or PBMC total RNA was used. TCRdb ran MiXCR on the multiplex PCR reads and lists one entry per CDR3 protein. The repertoire holds roughly 100,000 distinct CDR3 sequences, with less than 30% as singletons. The receptor comes from a human donor with low-grade glioma or glioblastoma, undergoing nonglioma brain surgery, or in good health (not recorded which). Sample: glioma tissue, nonneoplastic brain tissue, or PBMCs (not recorded which). The chain couples TRBV2 to TRBJ2-7; D possibly corresponds to TRBD1 (6 bases). The CDR3, as DNA: TGTGCCATACAGGGAATAGCCTACGAGCAGTACTTC. Its protein is CAIQGIAYEQYF.